The 18 T cell receptor beta chains listed next were all sequenced from one sample in a study of vaccination and CD4 T cells after COVID-19 (dated by TCRdb to the early 2020s). Their antigens remain unidentified. The treatment or condition label for this specimen denotes: approximately 9-day PBMC culture with coronavirus spike peptide pools or control peptides (ViraFEST assay). Libraries were constructed by PCR. TCRdb shows the sequencer as Illumina iSeq 100. At the Johns Hopkins FTIC core, DNA from the cultured CD4+ T cells underwent TCR sequencing with the Oncomine TCR Beta short-read assay. TCRdb reanalyzed the raw reads on its own, using fastp at Q25 for trimming and MiXCR for clone calling, and kept in-frame beta chains. CDR3 protein duplicates are merged, each entry listing the most common genes and DNA. A total of 9,500 or so distinct CDR3 sequences appear in this sample, around 63% of them only once. The ten top clones hold 9% of the sample.

The input for sequencing was CD4+ T cells from blood, cultured in vitro, taken before SARS-CoV-2 vaccination. The receptors were sampled from a human donor who had recovered from COVID-19.

This chain uses TRBV6-2 or TRBV6-3 with TRBJ1-5; D is uncertain. CDR1 MNHEY and CDR2 SVGEGT come from the germline V gene. The CDR3 totals 15 residues. V gave up 5 bases and J gave up 0 bases, with 11 bases separating them. CDR3 DNA: TGTGCCAGCAGTCACTGGGCCGATAGCAATCAGCCCCAGCATTTT. Its translation is CASSHWADSNQPQHF.

In its sample, this clonotype was seen a few times. This chain uses TRBV6-2 or TRBV6-3 with TRBJ2-5, with 10 bases fitting TRBD2. CDR1 is MNHEY, CDR2 SVGEGT, per germline. The CDR3 is made up of 18 amino acids. The V and J ends lost 0 bases and 0 bases, in that order; junction bases with no gene match: 7. Written as DNA, the CDR3 is TGTGCCAGCAGTTACTCGTCGCGGACTAGCGGAAACCAAGAGACCCAGTACTTC. Its translation is CASSYSSRTSGNQETQYF.

As regards this clonotype: A junction end diverges from the germline sequence, so it may reflect a read error. The chain combines TRBV24-1 with TRBJ1-2; 7 bases agree with TRBD1. Germline V CDR1 and CDR2: KGHDR, SFDVKD. CDR3 length: 14 residues. CDR3 loop: CATSDPGQVLGYAF. CDR3 in DNA: TGTGCCACCAGTGATCCAGGACAGGTATTGGGCTACGCCTTC.

CDR3 DNA sequence: TGCAGCGCCTACACTAGCGCGGATACGCAGTATTTT. This sequence encodes CSAYTSADTQYF. J is TRBJ2-3 and V is TRBV29-1; 7 bases align to TRBD2. Per germline, CDR1 SQVTM and CDR2 ANQGSEA. This CDR3 is 12 amino acids long. V was clipped by 7 bases and J by 6 bases; unmatched bases: 7.

The gene calls are TRBV6-5 and TRBJ2-1; weak D call: TRBD2 (7 bases). Germline values: CDR1 MNHEY, CDR2 SVGAGI. The ends were cut back, 2 bases at V and 5 bases at J, with 16 bases in the middle. The CDR3 spans 16 residues. The CDR3 nucleotides are TGTGCCAGCAGTTACGGGGGGGCGTCATCAGACAATGAGCAGTTCTTC. Translation gives CASSYGGASSDNEQFF.

The J gene is TRBJ2-1, the V gene TRBV27; 10 positions agree with TRBD2. The germline V gene encodes CDR1 MNHEY and CDR2 SMNVEV (reference sequence). J was trimmed by 5 bases and V by 5 bases; bases with no gene match: 6. The CDR3 runs 15 residues. CDR3 amino acids: CASSPFGLADNEQFF. CDR3 coding DNA: TGTGCCAGCAGTCCGTTTGGACTAGCGGACAATGAGCAGTTCTTC.

The rearrangement joins TRBV20-1 to TRBJ2-1; 13 bases map to TRBD2. Germline V lookup: CDR1 DFQATT, CDR2 SNEGSKA (reference sequence). The V gene end was trimmed by 5 bases and the J gene end by 2 bases; junction bases not matched to a gene: 6. The CDR3 is made up of 16 amino acids. The CDR3 loop reads CSAGLAGASAYNEQFF. CDR3 sequence (DNA): TGCAGTGCTGGACTAGCGGGAGCCAGCGCCTACAATGAGCAGTTCTTC.

V gene TRBV28 combines with J gene TRBJ2-7; TRBD2 matches 8 bases. CDR3 length equals 15 residues. CDR1 and CDR2 from the germline V gene are MDHEN and SYDVKM. After removal of 5 bases from V and 0 bases from J, the junction contained 6 bases not matched to a gene. This chain's CDR3 is CASSDRGRSSYEQYF. In DNA form, the CDR3 reads TGTGCCAGCAGTGACCGCGGGAGGTCCTCCTACGAGCAGTACTTC.

For this clonotype: Relative to the germline gene, one junction end is altered; a read error may explain this. The rearrangement links TRBV7-7 to TRBJ2-3; TRBD2 aligns across 11 bases. The CDR3 is 15 residues long. The germline CDR1 and CDR2 sequences are SSHAT and FNYEAQ (reference sequence). The CDR3 nucleotides are TGTGCTAGCAGCTTATCTAGCGGGAGGACAGATACGCAGTATTTT. The encoded protein is CASSLSSGRTDTQYF.

The genes are TRBV10-3 and TRBJ1-1; D unclear. The germline gives CDR1 ENHRY, CDR2 SYGVKD. V was cut by 3 bases and J by 0 bases, with 11 bases left in between. The CDR3 contains 15 residues. The DNA of the CDR3 is TGTGCCATCAGTGAAGAGTCCGGGTTGAACACTGAAGCTTTCTTT. Translation gives CAISEESGLNTEAFF.

The chain carries TRBV7-2 and TRBJ1-5; no clear D gene. The germline CDR1 and CDR2 sequences are SGHTA and FQGNSA. The CDR3 consists of 15 residues. The V gene lost 1 base and the J gene lost 1 base, with 8 bases spanning the gap. The chain's CDR3 is CASSLERASNQPQHF. The CDR3 DNA follows: TGTGCCAGCAGCTTAGAGCGTGCGAGCAATCAGCCCCAGCATTTT.

This clonotype came up once. This chain joins TRBV6-1 and TRBJ2-1; a possible D gene is TRBD1 (5 bases). V lost 5 bases and J 6 bases, leaving 14 bases between the germline ends. The V gene's germline CDR1 is MNHNS and CDR2 SASEGT. The CDR3 has 14 amino acids. In nucleotides, the CDR3 is TGTGCCAGCAGTCAAGGTAGGGGTGGCAATGAGCAGTTCTTC. This gives the protein CASSQGRGGNEQFF.

The chain uses TRBV11-2 and TRBJ1-2, with 7 bases matching TRBD1. The CDR3 loop spans 13 amino acids. J lost 2 bases, V lost 5 bases, and 2 bases had no gene match. Germline V gene data show CDR1 as SGHAT and CDR2 as FQNNGV. The CDR3 DNA sequence: TGTGCCAGCAGCCCGACAGGGAACTATGGCTACACCTTC. Its protein product is CASSPTGNYGYTF. Full variable domain (remainder filled in from reference TRBV11-2 and TRBJ1-2): EAGVAQSPRYKIIEKRQSVAFWCNPISGHATLYWYQQILGQGPKLLIQFQNNGVVDDSQLPKDRFSAERLKGVDSTLKIQPAKLEDSAVYLCASSPTGNYGYTFGSGTRLTVV.

This clonotype has more than one count but fewer than ten. The rearrangement links TRBV20-1 to TRBJ2-3; D not resolved. Germline assignment: CDR1 DFQATT and CDR2 SNEGSKA (reference sequence). Trimming cost V 6 bases and J 2 bases, with 15 bases left between them. The CDR3 has 14 residues. CDR3 coding DNA: TGCAGTGCAATGATGGGTCGGCTCACAGATACGCAGTATTTT. It yields the protein CSAMMGRLTDTQYF.

This rearrangement joins TRBV15 to TRBJ2-1; D is unclear. Trimming pared 0 bases from V and 8 bases from J, leaving 8 bases between. Germline CDR1 is LNHNV and CDR2 is YYDKDF (reference sequence). The CDR3 has 13 amino acids. This CDR3 is CATSRDPGDEQFF. DNA of the CDR3: TGTGCCACCAGCAGAGATCCTGGGGATGAGCAGTTCTTC.

The rearrangement uses TRBV30 and TRBJ2-5; D unresolved. The CDR3 has 15 amino acids. Germline CDR1 GTSNPN, CDR2 SVGIG (reference sequence). Between the trimmed V and J ends, which lost 1 base and 1 base, there was a span of 13 bases. The CDR3 DNA sequence: TGTGCCTGGAGTGCTTTGGACCGAATCCAAGAGACCCAGTACTTC. Its protein is CAWSALDRIQETQYF.

The V gene is TRBV20-1, the J gene TRBJ1-6; no firm D call. The CDR3 covers 16 residues. The germline CDR1 and CDR2 sequences are DFQATT and SNEGSKA (reference sequence). V lost 4 bases and J 4 bases, leaving 17 bases between the germline ends. This CDR3 is CSAKPPGQFYNSPLHF. CDR3 nucleotides: TGCAGTGCTAAACCGCCAGGCCAATTTTATAATTCACCCCTCCACTTT.

V and J are TRBV7-3 and TRBJ1-2; TRBD1 aligns across 7 bases. Germline V gene data show CDR1 as SGHTA and CDR2 as FQGTGA. V lost 5 bases and J lost 6; bases outside the gene matches: 12. The CDR3 consists of 15 residues. The CDR3 DNA reads TGTGCCAGCAGCCGTAGTGGGACAGACATTGATGGCTACACCTTC. Translation: CASSRSGTDIDGYTF.